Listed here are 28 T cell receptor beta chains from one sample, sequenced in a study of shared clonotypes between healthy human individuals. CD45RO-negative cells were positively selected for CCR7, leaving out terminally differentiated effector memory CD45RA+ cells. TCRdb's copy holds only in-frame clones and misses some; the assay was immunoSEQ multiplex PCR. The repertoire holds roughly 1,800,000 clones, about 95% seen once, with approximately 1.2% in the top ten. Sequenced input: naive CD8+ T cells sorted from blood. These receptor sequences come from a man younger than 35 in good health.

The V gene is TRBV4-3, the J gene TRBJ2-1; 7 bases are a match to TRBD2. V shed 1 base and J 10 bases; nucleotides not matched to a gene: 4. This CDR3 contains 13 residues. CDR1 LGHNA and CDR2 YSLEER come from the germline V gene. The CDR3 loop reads CASSQAGGGEQFF. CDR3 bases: TGCGCCAGCAGCCAAGCTGGGGGAGGGGAGCAGTTCTTC.

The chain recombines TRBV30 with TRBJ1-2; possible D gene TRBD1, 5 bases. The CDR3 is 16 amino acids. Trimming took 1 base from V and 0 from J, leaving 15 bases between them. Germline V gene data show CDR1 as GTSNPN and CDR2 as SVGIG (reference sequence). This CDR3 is CAWSDLEQDANYGYTF. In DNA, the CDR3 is TGTGCCTGGAGTGACTTAGAACAGGACGCTAACTATGGCTACACCTTC.

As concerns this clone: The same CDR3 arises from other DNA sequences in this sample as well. The CDR3 DNA follows: TGTGCCAGCAGTTTGCAGGTCAGCTCCTACGAGCAGTACTTC. Translating gives CASSLQVSSYEQYF. The rearrangement joins TRBV27 to TRBJ2-7; no definite D call. The CDR3 loop spans 14 amino acids. Germline V lookup: CDR1 MNHEY, CDR2 SMNVEV (reference sequence). Trimming stripped 3 bases from V and 0 bases from J, with 9 bases between.

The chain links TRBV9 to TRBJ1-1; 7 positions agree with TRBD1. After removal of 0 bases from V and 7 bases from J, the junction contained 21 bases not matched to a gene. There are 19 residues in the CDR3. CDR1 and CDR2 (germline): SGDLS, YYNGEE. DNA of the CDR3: TGTGCCAGCAGCGTAGACCCCCTCGGAGGGATTGGCCAGGGGGTTGAAGCTTTCTTT. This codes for CASSVDPLGGIGQGVEAFF.

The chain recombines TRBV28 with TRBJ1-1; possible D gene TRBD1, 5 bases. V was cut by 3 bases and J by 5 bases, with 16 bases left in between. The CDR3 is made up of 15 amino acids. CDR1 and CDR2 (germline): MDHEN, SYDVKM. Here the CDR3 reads CASSLQGPAGTEAFF. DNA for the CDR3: TGTGCCAGCAGTTTGCAGGGCCCCGCCGGTACTGAAGCTTTCTTT.

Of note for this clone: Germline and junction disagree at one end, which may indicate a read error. DNA for the CDR3: TGTGCCAGTCGGGGCGGGGGCTCCCACAATGAGCAGTTCTTC. This translates into CASRGGGSHNEQFF. V gene TRBV19 combines with J gene TRBJ2-1; tentative D call: TRBD2 (7 bases). This CDR3 region has 14 residues. Germline-derived CDR1 and CDR2 are LNHDA and SQIVND (reference sequence).

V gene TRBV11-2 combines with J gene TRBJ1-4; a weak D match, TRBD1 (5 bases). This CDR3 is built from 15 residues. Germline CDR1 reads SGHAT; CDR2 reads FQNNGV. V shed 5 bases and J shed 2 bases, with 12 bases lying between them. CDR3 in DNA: TGTGCCAGCAGCCCCTGGGGGTCGACTAATGAAAAACTGTTTTTT. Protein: CASSPWGSTNEKLFF.

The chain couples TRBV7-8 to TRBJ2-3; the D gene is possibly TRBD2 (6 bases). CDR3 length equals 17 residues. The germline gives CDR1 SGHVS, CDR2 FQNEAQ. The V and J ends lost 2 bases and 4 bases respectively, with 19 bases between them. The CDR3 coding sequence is TGTGCCAGCAGCTTATCATCGACTAGATTTTTATCAGATACGCAGTATTTT. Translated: CASSLSSTRFLSDTQYF.

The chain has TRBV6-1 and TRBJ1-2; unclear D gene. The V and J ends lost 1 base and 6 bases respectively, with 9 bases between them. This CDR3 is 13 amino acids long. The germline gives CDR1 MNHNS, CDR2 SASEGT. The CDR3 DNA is TGTGCCAGCAGTGAAGATGGTAGGGATGGCTACACCTTC. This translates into CASSEDGRDGYTF.

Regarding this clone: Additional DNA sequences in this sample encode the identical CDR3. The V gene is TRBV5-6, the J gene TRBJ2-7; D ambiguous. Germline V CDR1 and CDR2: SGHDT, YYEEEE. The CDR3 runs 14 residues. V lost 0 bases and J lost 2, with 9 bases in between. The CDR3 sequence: CASSLGSLAYEQYF. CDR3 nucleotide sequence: TGTGCCAGCAGCTTGGGAAGCCTCGCCTACGAGCAGTACTTC.

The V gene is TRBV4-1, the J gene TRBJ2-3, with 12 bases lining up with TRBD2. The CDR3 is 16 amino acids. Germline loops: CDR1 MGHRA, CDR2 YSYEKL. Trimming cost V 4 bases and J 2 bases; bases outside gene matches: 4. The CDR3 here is CASSLGLAGPTDTQYF. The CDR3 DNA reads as TGCGCCAGCAGCCTCGGACTAGCGGGGCCCACAGATACGCAGTATTTT.

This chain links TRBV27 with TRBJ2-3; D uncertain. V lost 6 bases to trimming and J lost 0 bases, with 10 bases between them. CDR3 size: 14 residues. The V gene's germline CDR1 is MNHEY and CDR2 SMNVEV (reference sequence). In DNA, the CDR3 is TGTGCCAGCAGAGTAGGAGCTAGCACAGATACGCAGTATTTT. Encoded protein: CASRVGASTDTQYF.

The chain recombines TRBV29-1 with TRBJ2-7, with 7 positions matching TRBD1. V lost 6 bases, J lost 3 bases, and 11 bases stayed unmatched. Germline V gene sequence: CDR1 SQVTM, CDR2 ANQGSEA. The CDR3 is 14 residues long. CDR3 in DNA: TGCAGCGTGGGCCGGGACAGAGTTCTCTACGAGCAGTACTTC. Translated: CSVGRDRVLYEQYF.

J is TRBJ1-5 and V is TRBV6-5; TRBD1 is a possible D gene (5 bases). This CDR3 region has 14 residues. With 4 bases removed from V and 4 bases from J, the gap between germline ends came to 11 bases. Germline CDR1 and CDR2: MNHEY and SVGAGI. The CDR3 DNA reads TGTGCCAGCAGTTCCGACAGAAAGAATCAGCCCCAGCATTTT. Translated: CASSSDRKNQPQHF.

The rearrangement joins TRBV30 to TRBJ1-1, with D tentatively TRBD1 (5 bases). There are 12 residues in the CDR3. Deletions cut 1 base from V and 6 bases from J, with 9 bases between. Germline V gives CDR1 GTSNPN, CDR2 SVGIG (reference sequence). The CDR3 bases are TGTGCCTGGAGTGAAGAGGGGCCTGAAGCTTTCTTT. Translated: CAWSEEGPEAFF.

CDR3 protein: CASRANEKLFF. The CDR3, as DNA: TGTGCCAGCAGAGCTAATGAAAAACTGTTTTTT. This chain connects TRBV27 to TRBJ1-4, with D uncertain. Trimming cost V 6 bases and J 3 bases, with 2 bases left between them. The germline V gene has CDR1 MNHEY and CDR2 SMNVEV (reference sequence). The CDR3 is made up of 11 amino acids.

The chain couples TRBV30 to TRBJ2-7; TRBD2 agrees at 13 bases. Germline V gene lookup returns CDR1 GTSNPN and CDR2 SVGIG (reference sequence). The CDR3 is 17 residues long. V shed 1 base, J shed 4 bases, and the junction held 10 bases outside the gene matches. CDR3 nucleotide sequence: TGTGCCTGGAGTGACCTATATGAACTAGCGGGAGGGTACGAGCAGTACTTC. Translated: CAWSDLYELAGGYEQYF.

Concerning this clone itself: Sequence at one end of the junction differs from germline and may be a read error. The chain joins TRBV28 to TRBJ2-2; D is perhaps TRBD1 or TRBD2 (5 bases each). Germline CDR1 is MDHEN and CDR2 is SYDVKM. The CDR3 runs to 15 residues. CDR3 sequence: CASSLRGPKTGELFF. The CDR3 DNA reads TGTGCCAGCAGTTTACGGGGACCGAAAACCGGGGAGCTGTTTTTT.

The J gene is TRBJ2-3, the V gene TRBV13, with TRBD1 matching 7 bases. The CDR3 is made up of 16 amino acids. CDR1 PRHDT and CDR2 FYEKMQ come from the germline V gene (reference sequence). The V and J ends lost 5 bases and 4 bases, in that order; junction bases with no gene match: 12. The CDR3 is CASSPDPEQGPDTQYF. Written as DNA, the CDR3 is TGTGCCAGCAGCCCCGACCCGGAACAGGGGCCAGATACGCAGTATTTT.

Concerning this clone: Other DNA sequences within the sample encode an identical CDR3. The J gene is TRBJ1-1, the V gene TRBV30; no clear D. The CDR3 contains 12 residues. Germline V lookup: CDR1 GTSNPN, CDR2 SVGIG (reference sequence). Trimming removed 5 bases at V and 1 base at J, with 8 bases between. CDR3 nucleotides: TGTGCCTGGGAGACGGGGAACACTGAAGCTTTCTTT. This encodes CAWETGNTEAFF.

CDR3 DNA sequence: TGCGCCAGCAGCTTGGCGGGGGATAGCACTGAAGCTTTCTTT. This sequence encodes CASSLAGDSTEAFF. V gene TRBV5-1 combines with J gene TRBJ1-1; D possibly corresponds to TRBD1 (5 bases). Deletions cut 0 bases from V and 4 bases from J, with 10 bases between. The CDR3 is made up of 14 amino acids. Germline CDR1 SGHRS, CDR2 YFSETQ. Looking up the rest from reference TRBV5-1 and TRBJ1-1 gives the full variable domain: KAGVTQTPRYLIKTRGQQVTLSCSPISGHRSVSWYQQTPGQGLQFLFEYFSETQRNKGNFPGRFSGRQFSNSRSEMNVSTLELGDSALYLCASSLAGDSTEAFFGQGTRLTVV.

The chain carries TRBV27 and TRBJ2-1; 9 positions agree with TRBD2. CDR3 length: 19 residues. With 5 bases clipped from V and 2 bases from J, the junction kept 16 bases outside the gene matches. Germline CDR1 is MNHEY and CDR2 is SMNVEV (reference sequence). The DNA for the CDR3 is TGTGCCAGCAGTCCCCGCAGTGGGACTAGCCACTCTCCCTACAATGAGCAGTTCTTC. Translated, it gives CASSPRSGTSHSPYNEQFF.

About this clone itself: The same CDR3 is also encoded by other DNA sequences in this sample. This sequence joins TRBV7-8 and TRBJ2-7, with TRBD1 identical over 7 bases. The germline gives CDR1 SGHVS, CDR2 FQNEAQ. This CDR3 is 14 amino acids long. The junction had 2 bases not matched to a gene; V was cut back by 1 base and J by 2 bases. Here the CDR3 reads CASSLGQGAYEQYF. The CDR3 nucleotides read TGTGCCAGCAGCTTAGGGCAGGGGGCCTACGAGCAGTACTTC.

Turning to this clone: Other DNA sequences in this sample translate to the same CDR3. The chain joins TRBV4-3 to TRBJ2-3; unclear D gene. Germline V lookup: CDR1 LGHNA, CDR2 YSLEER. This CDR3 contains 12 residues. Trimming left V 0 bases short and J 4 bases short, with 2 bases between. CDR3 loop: CASSQEADTQYF. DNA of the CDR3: TGCGCCAGCAGCCAAGAAGCAGATACGCAGTATTTT.

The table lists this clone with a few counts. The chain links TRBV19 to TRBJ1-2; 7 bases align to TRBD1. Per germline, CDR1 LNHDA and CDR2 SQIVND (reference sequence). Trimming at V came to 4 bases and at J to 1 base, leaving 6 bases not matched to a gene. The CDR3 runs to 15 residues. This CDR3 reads CASSRGTDINYGYTF. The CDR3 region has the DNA TGTGCCAGTAGTAGGGGGACAGATATTAACTATGGCTACACCTTC.

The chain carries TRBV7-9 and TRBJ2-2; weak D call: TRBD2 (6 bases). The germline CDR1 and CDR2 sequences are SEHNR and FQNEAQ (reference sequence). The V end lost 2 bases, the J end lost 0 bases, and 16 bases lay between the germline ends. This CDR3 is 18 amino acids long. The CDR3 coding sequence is TGTGCCAGCAGCTTACTTTTGGGCGGGGCCTCGAACACCGGGGAGCTGTTTTTT. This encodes CASSLLLGGASNTGELFF.

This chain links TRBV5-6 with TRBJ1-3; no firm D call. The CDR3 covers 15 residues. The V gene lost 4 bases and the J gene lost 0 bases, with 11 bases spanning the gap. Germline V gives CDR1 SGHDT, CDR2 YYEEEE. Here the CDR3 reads CASSPDLSSGNTIYF. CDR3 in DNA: TGTGCCAGCAGCCCGGATCTAAGCTCTGGAAACACCATATATTTT.

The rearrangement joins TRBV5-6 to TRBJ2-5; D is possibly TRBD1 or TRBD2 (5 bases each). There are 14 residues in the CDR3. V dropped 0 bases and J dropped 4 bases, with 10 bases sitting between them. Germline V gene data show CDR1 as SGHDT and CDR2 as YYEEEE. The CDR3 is CASSLVAGRETQYF. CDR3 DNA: TGTGCCAGCAGCTTGGTTGCAGGGAGAGAGACCCAGTACTTC.